The 15 T cell receptor beta chains listed next were all sequenced from one sample in a study of T cells in Graves' hyperthyroidism and ophthalmopathy. The CDR3 regions of TCR beta were amplified from RNA transcripts. TCR CDR3 regions were first amplified by RT-PCR with HTBI primers. TCRdb reanalysed the multiplex PCR reads using MiXCR and keeps one entry per CDR3 protein. This table holds about 600,000 distinct CDR3 sequences, over 12% found once. The sample comprised blood. The receptors stem from a woman in her late teens or twenties with Graves' ophthalmopathy.

The rearrangement links TRBV20-1 to TRBJ1-1; 8 nucleotides line up with TRBD1. CDR3 length equals 14 residues. Per the germline V gene, CDR1 is DFQATT and CDR2 is SNEGSKA (reference sequence). Trimming at V came to 5 bases and at J to 3 bases, leaving 8 bases not matched to a gene. The chain's CDR3 is CSAGQGALDTEAFF. Here the CDR3 DNA reads TGCAGTGCTGGCCAGGGGGCCTTGGACACTGAAGCTTTCTTT.

This clonotype was observed at least ten times. The chain links TRBV3-1 to TRBJ2-7; D is possibly TRBD1 (6 bases). This CDR3 is built from 14 residues. V lost 1 base and J lost 3, with 10 bases in between. Per germline, CDR1 LGHDT and CDR2 YNNKEL (reference sequence). Here the CDR3 reads CASSQAPGDYEQYF. CDR3 sequence (DNA): TGTGCCAGCAGCCAAGCGCCAGGGGACTACGAGCAGTACTTC.

The chain employs TRBV4-2 and TRBJ1-1; D remains unclear. The CDR3 has 15 amino acids. Deletions cut 1 base from V and 1 base from J, with 10 bases between. Germline V gene lookup returns CDR1 LGHNA and CDR2 YNFKEQ. The CDR3 sequence: CASSQGGIGNTEAFF. In DNA form, the CDR3 reads TGTGCCAGCAGCCAAGGCGGCATTGGGAACACTGAAGCTTTCTTT.

This clonotype was recorded at least ten times. The chain couples TRBV28 to TRBJ2-7; D may be TRBD1 (7 bases). Between the trimmed V and J ends, which lost 0 bases and 3 bases, there was a span of 12 bases. Germline lookup yields CDR1 MDHEN and CDR2 SYDVKM. The CDR3 is 15 residues long. This CDR3 is CASSLWQGGNYEQYF. Written as DNA, the CDR3 is TGTGCCAGCAGTTTATGGCAGGGGGGTAACTACGAGCAGTACTTC.

This clonotype was seen ten or more times. V is TRBV6-2 or TRBV6-3 and J is TRBJ2-3; D gene uncertain. Germline values: CDR1 MNHEY, CDR2 SVGEGT. Trimming cost V 0 bases and J 0 bases, with 4 bases left between them. CDR3 length equals 14 residues. The CDR3: CASSYSTSTDTQYF. DNA for the CDR3: TGTGCCAGCAGTTACTCGACTAGCACAGATACGCAGTATTTT.

This clonotype has ten or more counts. This chain connects TRBV6-1 to TRBJ2-2; 7 bases are a match to TRBD1. V was clipped by 6 bases and J by 4 bases; unmatched bases: 8. The germline gives CDR1 MNHNS, CDR2 SASEGT. The CDR3 is made up of 15 amino acids. CDR3 coding DNA: TGTGCCAGCAGGAGACAGGGTCTGGGCACCGGGGAGCTGTTTTTT. It yields the protein CASRRQGLGTGELFF.

This sequence joins TRBV28 and TRBJ2-7, with 12 bases that match TRBD2. The V gene's germline CDR1 is MDHEN and CDR2 SYDVKM. This CDR3 spans 17 amino acids. V shed 9 bases, J shed 3 bases, and the junction held 15 bases outside the gene matches. CDR3 protein: CASATPTSGSLDYEQYF. DNA for the CDR3: TGTGCCAGTGCCACTCCGACTAGCGGGAGCCTGGACTACGAGCAGTACTTC.

This chain joins TRBV28 and TRBJ2-7; 7 nucleotides align to TRBD2. The CDR3 is made up of 16 amino acids. V shed 7 bases and J 7 bases; nucleotides not matched to a gene: 19. Germline V gene sequence: CDR1 MDHEN, CDR2 SYDVKM. The CDR3 DNA reads as TGTGCCAGCACGAACCTGGCGGGACTACCCCCAAAGGAGCAGTACTTC. It specifies CASTNLAGLPPKEQYF.

This clonotype was detected many times. This chain joins TRBV28 and TRBJ1-2; D is perhaps TRBD1 (5 bases). Trimming cost V 7 bases and J 2 bases, with 20 bases left between them. This CDR3 is built from 16 residues. The germline V gene has CDR1 MDHEN and CDR2 SYDVKM. The CDR3 DNA is TGTGCCAGCAACCCTCACCGGGACTGGGGGAACTATGGCTACACCTTC. Residues: CASNPHRDWGNYGYTF.

There are many counts of this clonotype. V and J are TRBV6-5 and TRBJ1-2, with 8 bases matching TRBD1. The CDR3 has 17 amino acids. The V gene end was trimmed by 1 base and the J gene end by 5 bases; junction bases not matched to a gene: 12. Germline CDR1 is MNHEY and CDR2 is SVGAGI. CDR3 nucleotides: TGTGCCAGCAGTTACTTTCCCCCGGACAGGGCTCAATATGGCTACACCTTC. This translates into CASSYFPPDRAQYGYTF.

This clonotype was counted at least ten times. The V gene is TRBV28, the J gene TRBJ2-7; TRBD1 matches at 9 bases. Germline V gene lookup returns CDR1 MDHEN and CDR2 SYDVKM. V shed 4 bases, J shed 5 bases, and the junction held 9 bases outside the gene matches. This CDR3 is built from 15 residues. The CDR3 DNA sequence: TGTGCCAGCAGTTCACTGGGGACAGGGCTCCACGAGCAGTACTTC. Its translation is CASSSLGTGLHEQYF.

This clonotype showed up many times. The chain carries TRBV7-6 and TRBJ2-3; TRBD1 aligns across 12 bases. The CDR3 has 16 residues. The trim removed 5 bases at V and 4 bases at J, leaving 7 bases unmatched. Per the germline V gene, CDR1 is SGHVS and CDR2 is FNYEAQ. CDR3 sequence reads: CASSRTGTGGADTQYF. The CDR3 region has the DNA TGTGCCAGCAGCCGGACCGGGACAGGGGGCGCAGATACGCAGTATTTT. Drawing the rest from reference TRBV7-6 and TRBJ2-3, the complete variable domain is GAGVSQSPRYKVTKRGQDVALRCDPISGHVSLYWYRQALGQGPEFLTYFNYEAQQDKSGLPNDRFSAERPEGSISTLTIQRTEQRDSAMYRCASSRTGTGGADTQYFGPGTRLTVL.

This clonotype was seen ten or more times. The chain uses TRBV5-8 and TRBJ1-5; the D gene is possibly TRBD1 (6 bases). The CDR3 totals 16 residues. V was pared by 0 bases and J by 2 bases, with 12 bases between. From germline, CDR1 is SGHTS and CDR2 YDEGEE. The CDR3 sequence is CASSLDREAGNQPQHF. CDR3 in DNA: TGTGCCAGCAGCTTGGACAGGGAAGCGGGCAATCAGCCCCAGCATTTT. Combining the CDR3 with reference TRBV5-8 and TRBJ1-5 gives the whole variable domain EAGVTQSPTHLIKTRGQQATLRCSPISGHTSVYWYQQALGLGLQFLLWYDEGEERNRGNFPPRFSGRQFPNYSSELNVNALELEDSALYLCASSLDREAGNQPQHFGDGTRLSIL.

This clonotype was observed many times. J is TRBJ2-7 and V is TRBV20-1; 14 nucleotides line up with TRBD2. CDR1 is DFQATT and CDR2 is SNEGSKA in the germline V gene (reference sequence). V gave up 1 base and J gave up 0 bases; unmatched junction bases: 5. The CDR3 contains 17 residues. CDR3 DNA: TGCAGTGCTAGAGCCTCCGGACTAGCGGGAGGCTCCTACGAGCAGTACTTC. Its translation: CSARASGLAGGSYEQYF.

V and J are TRBV19 and TRBJ1-5; D is unclear. In germline, CDR1 is LNHDA, CDR2 SQIVND (reference sequence). The CDR3 has 15 amino acids. The germline V and J ends were trimmed by 5 bases and 4 bases, with 15 bases remaining between them. CDR3 residues: CASSPRAGENQPQHF. As DNA, the CDR3 is TGTGCCAGTAGTCCCCGGGCAGGAGAGAATCAGCCCCAGCATTTT.